This T cell receptor (beta chain) was obtained from a study of blood T cell repertoires in COVID-19 (dated by TCRdb to 2020 to 2021). In the study overall: Samples covering the acute and convalescent phases of COVID-19 were provided by collaborators in the United States, Italy and Spain. Subjects who had been exposed to COVID-19, were actively infected with it, or had recovered from it provided the deeply sampled blood TCRbeta repertoires that made up the dataset. Where available, HLA class I and class II types were taken from metadata supplied by the sample provider and were not determined by assay-based typing. The material from the prospective study consisted of cDNA or gDNA derived from T cells, B-cell-depleted T cells, or PBMCs. A de-identified subject ID, COVID-19 status, age in years and sex were almost always included in the sample metadata. The samples were drawn from the first 160 participants of the ongoing ImmuneRACE study and from under 1,500 subjects provided by 6 global collaborators. A freely available public database, intended as a resource for researchers studying the immune response to SARS-CoV-2, is where the repertoires were released. On the study overall, not on this receptor specifically: Clinical and demographic metadata were provided uncurated, with the amount varying by source and participant.

The CDR3 sequence holds 13 residues, the cysteine and phenylalanine included. Kept here is only the CDR3 DNA, which spans 39 bases and is read in frame from base 1. The germline V gene (reference sequence) sets CDR1 to SEHNR and CDR2 to FQNEAQ. Trimming removed 2 bases from V and 6 bases from J; the gene matches leave 4 bases unexplained. The collaborating institutions used their own protocols to collect whole blood in K2EDTA tubes. For TCRbeta analysis, collaborators shipped samples in one of three forms: frozen whole blood, isolated PBMCs, or DNA extracted from either of those sample types. TCRbeta CDR3 regions were amplified from genomic DNA using the immunoSEQ Assay, a bias-controlled multiplex PCR. Per the authors' processing: The number of nucleated cells in each sample was estimated by amplification of reference gene primers within the assay. To quantify the absolute abundance of each unique TCRbeta CDR3 rearrangement, sequence reads were collapsed and filtered. For each sample, productive Simpson clonality was calculated as the square root of Simpson's diversity index across productive rearrangements. TCRdb provides this immuneACCESS table in a form limited to in-frame rearrangements. Some clones are lacking; in checked studies, under half of them reflect an unresolved V gene, and why the rest are absent is not known. V and J calls and clone size are copied from that table; D and trimming were computed from the DNA. The sample records fewer than 95,000 clones, roughly four fifths of which are singletons. Roughly 13% of the sample is in the top ten clones.

Turning to this clone: This receptor's antigen is unknown. Base-call qualities are not available, and no considerably larger clone is one nucleotide away.

The receptor comes from a human donor in a cohort sampled during active COVID-19. Recombination linked TRBV7-9 to TRBJ2-7; the junction holds 7 bases that match TRBD2. The material sequenced was peripheral blood. The DNA is TGTGCCAGCAGCTTAACTCGGACTAGCGAGCAGTACTTC. Its amino acids are CASSLTRTSEQYF.